A single T cell receptor beta chain is shown here with its context. This entry comes from a study of blood T cell repertoires in COVID-19. Here immunoSEQ multiplex PCR was the method, and the copy in TCRdb shows in-frame clones only, minus some. The sample lists roughly 260,000 clones, around 90% occurring once. The CDR3 consists of 18 residues. CDR1 SEHNR and CDR2 FQNEAQ come from the germline V gene (reference sequence). V was clipped by 2 bases and J by 7 bases; unmatched bases: 16. Sequencing was carried out using PBMCs or T cells enriched from blood (not recorded which). The receptor's source is a woman under 40 with acute COVID-19. The rearrangement joins TRBV7-9 to TRBJ2-1, with 8 nucleotides matching TRBD2. CDR3 sequence: CASSLSAGGPAWGNEQFF. The DNA for the CDR3 is TGTGCCAGCAGCTTATCCGCGGGAGGCCCAGCCTGGGGTAATGAGCAGTTCTTC.